The TCR beta chain described here comes from a study of T cell responses to AZD1222 COVID-19 vaccine. The study's findings and limits: Repertoires in all cases were sampled only once the peak T cell response had passed. The reported proportion of spike-specific TCRs targeting unmutated variant regions was nearly half. Distributed over spike, vaccine-associated CD4 TCRs predominated at 160-218 and 743-854.

Produced via immunoSEQ multiplex PCR; TCRdb's table is partial and in-frame only. The repertoire holds about 100,000 clones, with roughly 90% as singletons. Note on this clone: Its antigen is not known.

Germline assignment: CDR1 MNHEY and CDR2 SVGEGT. There are 15 residues in the CDR3. J was trimmed by 4 bases and V by 4 bases; bases with no gene match: 1. V is TRBV6-2 or TRBV6-3 and J is TRBJ2-5; 15 nucleotides match TRBD2. The sequence derives from an adult who received the AZD1222 COVID-19 vaccine. The sequences come from peripheral blood, collected 28 days after the second AZD1222 dose. CDR3 residues: CASSLGLAGGETQYF. CDR3 sequence (DNA): TGTGCCAGCAGTTTGGGACTAGCGGGAGGAGAGACCCAGTACTTC.